The 17 T cell receptor beta chains reported below all come from one sample, sequenced in a study of control samples from healthy donors and cancer patients. Sequencing used immunoSEQ multiplex PCR; TCRdb keeps in-frame clones, though not all of them. The sample holds about 120,000 clones, more than 85% seen once. The material sequenced was blood. These receptors came from a woman between 18 and 30 years old in good health.

The chain is built from TRBV5-1 and TRBJ2-3; 9 bases are shared with TRBD2. CDR3 size: 17 residues. Unmatched junction bases numbered 9, after V lost 3 bases and J lost 1 base. Germline V gene lookup returns CDR1 SGHRS and CDR2 YFSETQ. The CDR3 here is CASSSSNSGSRTDTQYF. The CDR3, as DNA: TGCGCCAGCAGCTCGTCCAATAGCGGGAGCCGCACAGATACGCAGTATTTT.

The chain links TRBV30 to TRBJ2-2; 13 nucleotides align to TRBD2. CDR1 is GTSNPN and CDR2 is SVGIG in the germline V gene (reference sequence). Losses at the gene ends were 0 bases for V and 5 bases for J; bases not matched to a gene: 9. The CDR3 extends over 18 amino acids. The CDR3 coding sequence is TGTGCCTGGAGTGTTAATCTAGGACTAGCGGGAGAGACCGGGGAGCTGTTTTTT. Encoded protein: CAWSVNLGLAGETGELFF.

The chain recombines TRBV20-1 with TRBJ2-7, with 7 bases lining up with TRBD1. The V segment lost 5 bases and the J segment 6 bases; nucleotides outside the gene matches: 4. The CDR3 consists of 11 residues. Germline CDR1 and CDR2: DFQATT and SNEGSKA (reference sequence). Written as DNA, the CDR3 is TGCAGTGCTGATACAGGGGCCGAGCAGTACTTC. Translating it yields CSADTGAEQYF.

This clone was counted between two and nine times. At the DNA level, this CDR3 is encoded by other sequences in the same sample as well. This chain connects TRBV20-1 to TRBJ2-7; D is unclear. The ends were cut back, 6 bases at V and 5 bases at J, with 11 bases in the middle. CDR1 DFQATT and CDR2 SNEGSKA come from the germline V gene (reference sequence). The CDR3 is made up of 11 amino acids. CDR3 in amino acids: CSAPSADEQYF. Here the CDR3 DNA reads TGCAGTGCCCCTTCGGCCGACGAGCAGTACTTC.

The J gene is TRBJ1-2, the V gene TRBV7-2; D unresolved. The germline gives CDR1 SGHTA, CDR2 FQGNSA. V gave up 2 bases and J gave up 1 base, with 5 bases separating them. This CDR3 has 13 amino acids. The CDR3 is CASSLRLNYGYTF. The DNA for the CDR3 is TGTGCCAGCAGCTTAAGACTTAACTATGGCTACACCTTC. Full variable domain (rest looked up from reference TRBV7-2 and TRBJ1-2): GAGVSQSPSNKVTEKGKDVELRCDPISGHTALYWYRQSLGQGLEFLIYFQGNSAPDKSGLPSDRFSAERTGGSVSTLTIQRTQQEDSAVYLCASSLRLNYGYTFGSGTRLTVV.

The chain carries TRBV2 and TRBJ2-2, with TRBD2 matching over 9 bases. This CDR3 contains 18 residues. With 4 bases clipped from V and 7 bases from J, the junction kept 16 bases outside the gene matches. Germline CDR1 SNHLY, CDR2 FYNNEI. CDR3 in amino acids: CASSGETSGRIRIGELFF. CDR3 nucleotides: TGTGCCAGCAGTGGGGAGACTAGCGGCCGCATACGGATCGGGGAGCTGTTTTTT.

This clone was seen a few times. CDR3 residues: CASSFSPLGSTDTQYF. The CDR3 nucleotides are TGTGCCAGCAGTTTCTCCCCCCTTGGGAGCACAGATACGCAGTATTTT. The chain employs TRBV25-1 and TRBJ2-3; D is unresolved. This CDR3 has 16 amino acids. Trimming stripped 5 bases from V and 0 bases from J, with 15 bases between. Germline assignment: CDR1 MGHDK and CDR2 SYGVNS. Supplemented by reference TRBV25-1 and TRBJ2-3, the full variable domain reads EADIYQTPRYLVIGTGKKITLECSQTMGHDKMYWYQQDPGMELHLIHYSYGVNSTEKGDLSSESTVSRIRTEHFPLTLESARPSHTSQYLCASSFSPLGSTDTQYFGPGTRLTVL.

The V gene is TRBV18, the J gene TRBJ1-2; maybe TRBD1 (5 bases). Germline lookup yields CDR1 KGHSH and CDR2 LQKENI. The CDR3 is 14 amino acids. V lost 5 bases, J lost 6 bases, and 16 bases lay in between. The CDR3 nucleotides read TGTGCCAGCTCAGTCGGGGACCATCGGAATGGCTACACCTTC. This translates into CASSVGDHRNGYTF.

V is TRBV5-1 and J is TRBJ2-5; a possible D gene is TRBD1 (6 bases). Between the trimmed V and J ends, which lost 4 bases and 0 bases, there was a span of 13 bases. CDR1 SGHRS and CDR2 YFSETQ come from the germline V gene. The CDR3 spans 15 residues. CDR3 loop: CASSETGAYQETQYF. The CDR3 DNA reads as TGCGCCAGCAGCGAGACAGGAGCGTACCAAGAGACCCAGTACTTC.

This chain connects TRBV27 to TRBJ2-7, with 9 bases lining up with TRBD1. Germline V gene data show CDR1 as MNHEY and CDR2 as SMNVEV (reference sequence). Trimming at V came to 6 bases and at J to 11 bases, leaving 14 bases not matched to a gene. The CDR3 is 14 residues long. Written as DNA, the CDR3 is TGTGCCAGCAGCCCTACCCCCCCGGACAGGGGAAAGTACTTC. Translating it yields CASSPTPPDRGKYF.

The genes are TRBV7-2 and TRBJ1-3; 8 bases are shared with TRBD1. The CDR3 covers 16 residues. V shed 4 bases and J 1 base; nucleotides not matched to a gene: 6. The germline CDR1 and CDR2 sequences are SGHTA and FQGNSA. The CDR3 loop is CASSWVTGGSGNTIYF. The CDR3 coding sequence is TGTGCCAGCAGCTGGGTAACAGGGGGTTCTGGAAACACCATATATTTT.

This chain joins TRBV9 and TRBJ2-7; TRBD1 matches at 8 bases. This CDR3 has 15 amino acids. Germline V gives CDR1 SGDLS, CDR2 YYNGEE. The junction had 8 bases not matched to a gene; V was cut back by 2 bases and J by 4 bases. The DNA of the CDR3 is TGTGCCAGCAGCGTGGGGACAGGTGTGTCGTACGAGCAGTACTTC. Translation gives CASSVGTGVSYEQYF.

This chain joins TRBV6-6 and TRBJ1-5; 8 bases are a match to TRBD1. The germline gives CDR1 MNHNY, CDR2 SVGAGI (reference sequence). This CDR3 has 16 residues. V shed 7 bases and J 3 bases; nucleotides not matched to a gene: 11. The CDR3 sequence: CASTAGQGRDNQPQHF. DNA for the CDR3: TGTGCCAGCACCGCAGGACAGGGACGCGACAATCAGCCCCAGCATTTT.

This rearrangement joins TRBV11-2 to TRBJ2-2, with D unresolved. Between the trimmed V and J ends, which lost 5 bases and 1 base, there was a span of 5 bases. There are 13 residues in the CDR3. Germline V CDR1 and CDR2: SGHAT, FQNNGV. The CDR3, as DNA: TGTGCCAGCAGCACCCTGAACACCGGGGAGCTGTTTTTT. Translated: CASSTLNTGELFF.

This sequence joins TRBV27 and TRBJ1-4; no clear D. The CDR3 has 15 amino acids. In germline, CDR1 is MNHEY, CDR2 SMNVEV (reference sequence). The V end was cut by 8 bases, the J end by 8 bases, with 21 bases between. DNA for the CDR3: TGTGCCAGCTCTAAAGGCGTCAGCGGATTCGAAAAACTGTTTTTT. The encoded protein is CASSKGVSGFEKLFF.

The gene calls are TRBV15 and TRBJ1-1, with TRBD1 matching over 11 bases. V shed 1 base, J shed 4 bases, and the junction held 2 bases outside the gene matches. CDR1 is LNHNV and CDR2 is YYDKDF in the germline V gene (reference sequence). This CDR3 contains 15 residues. The CDR3 region has the DNA TGTGCCACCAGCAGAGCCGGGACAGGGGGCACTGAAGCTTTCTTT. It yields the protein CATSRAGTGGTEAFF.

This clone was picked up one time. This chain uses TRBV2 with TRBJ1-1, with TRBD1 identical over 9 bases. The trim removed 7 bases at V and 4 bases at J, leaving 10 bases unmatched. The CDR3 covers 15 residues. The germline gives CDR1 SNHLY, CDR2 FYNNEI. In DNA form, the CDR3 reads TGTGCCAGCATGGAGGGACAGGGTATCAGCACTGAAGCTTTCTTT. Residues: CASMEGQGISTEAFF.